This T cell receptor (beta chain) was captured by sequencing in a study of Graves' ophthalmopathy and Graves' hyperthyroidism. Notes on the study in general: Ophthalmopathy was separated from stable hyperthyroidism by a 13-signature model with approximately 91% sensitivity and approximately 79% specificity. Among thyroid clonotypes expanded above 0.001 frequency, most also appeared in blood.

About this clonotype itself: Its antigen is undetermined.

The junction had 10 bases not matched to a gene; V was cut back by 8 bases and J by 7 bases. The CDR3 runs 13 residues. Per germline, CDR1 SNHLY and CDR2 FYNNEI. Among the exclusions were patients with other autoimmune diseases, uncontrolled infections, pregnancy or lactation. The authors used Ficoll-Paque density gradient centrifugation to separate PBMCs. The input was around 9.9 ml of fresh peripheral blood. Investigators amplified TCR beta CDR3 regions from RNA transcripts. Second-round multiplex PCR came after a first-round RT-PCR that employed HTBI primers. TCRdb used MiXCR to reprocess the multiplex PCR reads, holding one entry per CDR3 protein. The sample contains hundreds of thousands of distinct CDR3 sequences, 35% to 50% of which appear only once.

This sequence joins TRBV2 and TRBJ2-5, with 7 bases matching TRBD2. Sequenced material: peripheral blood. The sequence derives from an adult man with Graves' ophthalmopathy. The CDR3: CASPARGTWTQYF. In nucleotides, the CDR3 is TGTGCCAGCCCCGCGCGGGGGACCTGGACCCAGTACTTC.